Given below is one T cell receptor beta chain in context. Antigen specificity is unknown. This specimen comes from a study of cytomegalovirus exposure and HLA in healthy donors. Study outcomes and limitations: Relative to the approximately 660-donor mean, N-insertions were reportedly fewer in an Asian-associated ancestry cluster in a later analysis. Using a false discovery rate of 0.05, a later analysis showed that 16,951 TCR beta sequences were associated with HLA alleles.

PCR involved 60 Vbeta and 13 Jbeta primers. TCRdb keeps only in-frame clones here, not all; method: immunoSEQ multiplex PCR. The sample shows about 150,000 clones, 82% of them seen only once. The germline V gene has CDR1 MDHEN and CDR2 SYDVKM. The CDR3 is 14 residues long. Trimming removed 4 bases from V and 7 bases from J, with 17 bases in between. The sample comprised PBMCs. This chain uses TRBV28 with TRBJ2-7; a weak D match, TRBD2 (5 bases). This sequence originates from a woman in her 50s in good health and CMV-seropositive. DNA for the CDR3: TGTGCCAGCAGTTATATGAACGGACTGGGAGAGCAGTACTTC. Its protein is CASSYMNGLGEQYF.